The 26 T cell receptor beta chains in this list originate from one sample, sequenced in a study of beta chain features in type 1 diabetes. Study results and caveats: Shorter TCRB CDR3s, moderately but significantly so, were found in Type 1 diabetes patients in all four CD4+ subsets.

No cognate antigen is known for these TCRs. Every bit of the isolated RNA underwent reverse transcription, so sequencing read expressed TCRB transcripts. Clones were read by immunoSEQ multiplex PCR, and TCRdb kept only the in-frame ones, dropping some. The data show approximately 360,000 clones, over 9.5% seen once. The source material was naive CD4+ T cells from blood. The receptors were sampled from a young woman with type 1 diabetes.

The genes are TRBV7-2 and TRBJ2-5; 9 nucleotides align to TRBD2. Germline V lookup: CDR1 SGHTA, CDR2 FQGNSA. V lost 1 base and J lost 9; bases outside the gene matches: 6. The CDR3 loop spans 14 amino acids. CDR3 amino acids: CASSLVAGGAAQYF. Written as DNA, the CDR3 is TGTGCCAGCAGCTTAGTGGCGGGAGGGGCGGCCCAGTACTTC. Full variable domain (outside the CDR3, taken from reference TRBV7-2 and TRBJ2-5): GAGVSQSPSNKVTEKGKDVELRCDPISGHTALYWYRQSLGQGLEFLIYFQGNSAPDKSGLPSDRFSAERTGGSVSTLTIQRTQQEDSAVYLCASSLVAGGAAQYFGPGTRLLVL.

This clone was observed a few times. The CDR3 DNA reads TGTGCCAGCAGTCCCTCCAGGGCCTGGGTGCAGTACTTC. Translation: CASSPSRAWVQYF. The V and J genes are TRBV27 and TRBJ2-7, with D tentatively TRBD1 (5 bases). The V end was cut by 5 bases, the J end by 9 bases, with 17 bases between. This CDR3 is built from 13 residues. The germline V gene has CDR1 MNHEY and CDR2 SMNVEV (reference sequence).

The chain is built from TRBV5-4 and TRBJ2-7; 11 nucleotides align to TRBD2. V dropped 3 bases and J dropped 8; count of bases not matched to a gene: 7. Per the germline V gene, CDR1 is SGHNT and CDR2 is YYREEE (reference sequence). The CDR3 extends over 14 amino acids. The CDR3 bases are TGTGCCAGCAGCTCCCTAGCGGGGGGTAGCAAGCAGTACTTC. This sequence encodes CASSSLAGGSKQYF.

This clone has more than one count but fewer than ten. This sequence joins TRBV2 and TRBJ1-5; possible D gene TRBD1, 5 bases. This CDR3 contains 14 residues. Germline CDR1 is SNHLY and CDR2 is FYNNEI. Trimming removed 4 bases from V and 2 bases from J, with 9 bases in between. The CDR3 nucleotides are TGTGCCAGCAGTGGGGGGGAGGGCAATCAGCCCCAGCATTTT. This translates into CASSGGEGNQPQHF.

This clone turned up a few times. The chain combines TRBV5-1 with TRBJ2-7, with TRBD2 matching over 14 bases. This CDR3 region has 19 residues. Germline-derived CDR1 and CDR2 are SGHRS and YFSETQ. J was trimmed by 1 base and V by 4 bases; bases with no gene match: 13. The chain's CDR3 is CASSPLTSGRADRSYEQYF. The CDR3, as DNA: TGCGCCAGCAGCCCTTTGACTAGCGGGAGGGCCGATAGGTCCTACGAGCAGTACTTC.

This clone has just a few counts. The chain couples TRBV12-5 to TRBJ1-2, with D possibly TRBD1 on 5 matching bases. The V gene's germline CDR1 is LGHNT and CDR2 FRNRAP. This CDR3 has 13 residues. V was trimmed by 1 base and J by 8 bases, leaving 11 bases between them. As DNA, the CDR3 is TGTGCTAGTGGTTTGGAGGGGATCGGAGGCTACACCTTC. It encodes CASGLEGIGGYTF.

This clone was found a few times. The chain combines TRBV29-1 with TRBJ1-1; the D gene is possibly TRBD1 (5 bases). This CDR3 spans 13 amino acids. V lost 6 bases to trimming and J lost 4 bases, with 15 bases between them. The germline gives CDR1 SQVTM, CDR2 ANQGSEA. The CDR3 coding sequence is TGCAGCGTCCGACCGCAGGGTGGCACTGAAGCTTTCTTT. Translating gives CSVRPQGGTEAFF.

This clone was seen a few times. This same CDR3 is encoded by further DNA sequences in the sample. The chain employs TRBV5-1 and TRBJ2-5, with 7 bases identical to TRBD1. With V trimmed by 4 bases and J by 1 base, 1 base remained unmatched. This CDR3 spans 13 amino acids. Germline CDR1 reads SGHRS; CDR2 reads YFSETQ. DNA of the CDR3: TGCGCCAGCAGCAGGGACAGCCAAGAGACCCAGTACTTC. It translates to CASSRDSQETQYF.

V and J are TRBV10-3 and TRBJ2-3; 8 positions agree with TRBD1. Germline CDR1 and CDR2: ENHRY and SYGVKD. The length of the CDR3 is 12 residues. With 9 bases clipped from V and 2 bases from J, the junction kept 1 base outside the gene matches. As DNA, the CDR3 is TGTGCCATGGGACAGGCCACAGATACGCAGTATTTT. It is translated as CAMGQATDTQYF.

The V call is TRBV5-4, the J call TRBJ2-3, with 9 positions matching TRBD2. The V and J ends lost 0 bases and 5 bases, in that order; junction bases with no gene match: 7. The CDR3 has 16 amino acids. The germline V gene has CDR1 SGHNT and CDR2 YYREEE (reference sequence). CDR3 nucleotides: TGTGCCAGCAGCTTGGGCGGCGGGGGGGCCCAAGATACGCAGTATTTT. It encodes CASSLGGGGAQDTQYF.

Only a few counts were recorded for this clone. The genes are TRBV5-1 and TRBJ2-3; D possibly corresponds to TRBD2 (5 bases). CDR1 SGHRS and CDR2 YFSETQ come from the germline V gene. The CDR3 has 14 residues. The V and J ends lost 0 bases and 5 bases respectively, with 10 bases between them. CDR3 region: CASSLGDAGDTQYF. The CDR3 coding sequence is TGCGCCAGCAGCTTGGGGGATGCGGGAGATACGCAGTATTTT.

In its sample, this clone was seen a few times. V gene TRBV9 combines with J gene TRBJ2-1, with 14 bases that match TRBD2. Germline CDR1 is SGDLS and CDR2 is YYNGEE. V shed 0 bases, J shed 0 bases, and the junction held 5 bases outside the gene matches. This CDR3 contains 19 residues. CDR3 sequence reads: CASSVGGTSGGSSYNEQFF. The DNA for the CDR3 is TGTGCCAGCAGCGTAGGTGGGACTAGCGGGGGAAGCTCCTACAATGAGCAGTTCTTC.

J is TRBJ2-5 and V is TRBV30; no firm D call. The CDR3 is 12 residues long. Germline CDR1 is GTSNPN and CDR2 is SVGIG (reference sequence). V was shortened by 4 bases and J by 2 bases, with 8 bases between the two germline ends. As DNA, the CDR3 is TGTGCCTGGAAGCGACGTCAAGAGACCCAGTACTTC. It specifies CAWKRRQETQYF. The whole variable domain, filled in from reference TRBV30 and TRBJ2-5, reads SQTIHQWPATLVQPVGSPLSLECTVEGTSNPNLYWYRQAAGRGLQLLFYSVGIGQISSEVPQNLSASRPQDRQFILSSKKLLLSDSGFYLCAWKRRQETQYFGPGTRLLVL.

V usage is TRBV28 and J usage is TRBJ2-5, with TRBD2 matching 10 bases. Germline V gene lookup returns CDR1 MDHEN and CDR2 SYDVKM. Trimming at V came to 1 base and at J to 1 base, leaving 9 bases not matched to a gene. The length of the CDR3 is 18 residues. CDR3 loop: CASSLSLILAGIQETQYF. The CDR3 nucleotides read TGTGCCAGCAGTTTATCCCTCATACTAGCGGGAATCCAAGAGACCCAGTACTTC.

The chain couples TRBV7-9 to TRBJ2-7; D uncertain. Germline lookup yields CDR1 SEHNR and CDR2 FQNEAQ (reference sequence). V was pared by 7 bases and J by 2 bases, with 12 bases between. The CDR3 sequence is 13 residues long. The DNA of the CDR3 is TGTGCCAGCACAACCGGGTCCACCTACGAGCAGTACTTC. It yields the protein CASTTGSTYEQYF.

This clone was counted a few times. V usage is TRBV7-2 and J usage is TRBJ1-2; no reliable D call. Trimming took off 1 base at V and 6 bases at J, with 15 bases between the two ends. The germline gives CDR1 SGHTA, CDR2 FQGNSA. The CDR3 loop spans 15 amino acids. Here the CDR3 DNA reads TGTGCCAGCAGCTTAGTTGTGTCGCCGCCGGATGGCTACACCTTC. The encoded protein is CASSLVVSPPDGYTF.

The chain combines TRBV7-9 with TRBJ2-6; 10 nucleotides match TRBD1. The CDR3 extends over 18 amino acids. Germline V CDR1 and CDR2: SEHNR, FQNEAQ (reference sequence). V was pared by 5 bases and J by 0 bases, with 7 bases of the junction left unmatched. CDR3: CASSAPGQGSSGANVLTF. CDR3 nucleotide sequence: TGTGCCAGCAGCGCTCCGGGACAGGGGTCCTCTGGGGCCAACGTCCTGACTTTC. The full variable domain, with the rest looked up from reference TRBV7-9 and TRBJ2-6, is DTGVSQNPRHKITKRGQNVTFRCDPISEHNRLYWYRQTLGQGPEFLTYFQNEAQLEKSRLLSDRFSAERPKGSFSTLEIQRTEQGDSAMYLCASSAPGQGSSGANVLTFGAGSRLTVL.

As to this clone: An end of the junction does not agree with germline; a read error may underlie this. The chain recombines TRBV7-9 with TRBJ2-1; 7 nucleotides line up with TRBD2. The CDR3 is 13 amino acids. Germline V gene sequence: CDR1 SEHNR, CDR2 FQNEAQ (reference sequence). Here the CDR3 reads CASSSVAGVWAIF. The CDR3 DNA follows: TGTGCCAGCAGCTCCGTGGCGGGAGTCTGGGCGATCTTC.

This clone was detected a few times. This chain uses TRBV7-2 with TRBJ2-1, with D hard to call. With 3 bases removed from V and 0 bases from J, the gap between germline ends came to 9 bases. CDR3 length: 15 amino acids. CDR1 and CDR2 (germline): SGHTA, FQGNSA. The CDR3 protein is CASSLGYPSYNEQFF. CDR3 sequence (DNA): TGTGCCAGCAGCTTGGGCTACCCCTCCTACAATGAGCAGTTCTTC.

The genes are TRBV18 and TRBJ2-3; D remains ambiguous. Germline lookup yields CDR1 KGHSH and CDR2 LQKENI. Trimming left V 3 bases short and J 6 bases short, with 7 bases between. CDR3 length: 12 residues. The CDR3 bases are TGTGCCAGCTCACCCAAAGCGGATACGCAGTATTTT. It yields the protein CASSPKADTQYF.

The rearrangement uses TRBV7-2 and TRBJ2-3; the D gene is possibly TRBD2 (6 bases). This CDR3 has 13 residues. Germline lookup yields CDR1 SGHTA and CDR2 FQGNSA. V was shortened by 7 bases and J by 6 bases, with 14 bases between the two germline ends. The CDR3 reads CASTRRERDTQYF. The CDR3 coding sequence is TGTGCCAGCACCCGCCGGGAGCGGGATACGCAGTATTTT.

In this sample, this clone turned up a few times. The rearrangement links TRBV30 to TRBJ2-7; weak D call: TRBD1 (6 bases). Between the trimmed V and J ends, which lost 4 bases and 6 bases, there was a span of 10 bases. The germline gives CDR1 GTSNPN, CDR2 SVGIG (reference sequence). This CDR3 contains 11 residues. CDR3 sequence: CAWIKGGEQYF. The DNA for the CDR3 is TGTGCCTGGATAAAAGGGGGCGAGCAGTACTTC.

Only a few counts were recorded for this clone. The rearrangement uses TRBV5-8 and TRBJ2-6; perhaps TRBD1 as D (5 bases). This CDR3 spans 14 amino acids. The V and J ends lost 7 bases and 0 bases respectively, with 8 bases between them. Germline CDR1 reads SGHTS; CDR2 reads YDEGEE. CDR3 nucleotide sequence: TGTGCCAGCCACAGGAACTCTGGGGCCAACGTCCTGACTTTC. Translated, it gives CASHRNSGANVLTF.

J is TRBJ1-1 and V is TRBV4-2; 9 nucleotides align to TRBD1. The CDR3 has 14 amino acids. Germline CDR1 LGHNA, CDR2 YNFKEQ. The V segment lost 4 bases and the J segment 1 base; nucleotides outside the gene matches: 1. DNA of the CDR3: TGTGCCAGCAGCCCGGGACAGGGGAACACTGAAGCTTTCTTT. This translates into CASSPGQGNTEAFF.

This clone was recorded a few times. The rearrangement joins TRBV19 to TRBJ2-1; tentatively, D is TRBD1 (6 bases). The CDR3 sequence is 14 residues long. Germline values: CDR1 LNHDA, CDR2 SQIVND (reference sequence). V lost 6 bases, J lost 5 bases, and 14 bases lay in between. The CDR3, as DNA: TGTGCCAGTAGGAGACAGGACGTGAACAATGAGCAGTTCTTC. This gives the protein CASRRQDVNNEQFF.

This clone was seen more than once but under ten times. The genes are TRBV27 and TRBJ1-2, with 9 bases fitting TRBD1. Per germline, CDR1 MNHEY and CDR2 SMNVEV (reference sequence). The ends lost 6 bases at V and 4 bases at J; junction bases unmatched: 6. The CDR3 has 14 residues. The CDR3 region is CASREQGAGYGYTF. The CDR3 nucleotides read TGTGCCAGCAGGGAACAGGGGGCGGGCTATGGCTACACCTTC.